Below are 13 T cell receptor beta chains sequenced from a single sample in a study of control samples from healthy donors and cancer patients. TCRdb's table, derived via immunoSEQ multiplex PCR, lists solely in-frame clones and lacks some. This sample yields some 150,000 clones, of which about 94% are seen a single time; approximately 5.5% belongs to the top ten. Sequencing was carried out using blood. The source is a man between 40 and 49 years old in good health.

V gene TRBV30 combines with J gene TRBJ1-1, with D hard to call. The ends were cut back, 0 bases at V and 1 base at J, with 6 bases in the middle. Germline loops: CDR1 GTSNPN, CDR2 SVGIG (reference sequence). This CDR3 is 13 amino acids long. This CDR3 reads CAWSVRTNTEAFF. CDR3 sequence (DNA): TGTGCCTGGAGTGTGCGGACGAACACTGAAGCTTTCTTT. Full variable domain (rest looked up from reference TRBV30 and TRBJ1-1): SQTIHQWPATLVQPVGSPLSLECTVEGTSNPNLYWYRQAAGRGLQLLFYSVGIGQISSEVPQNLSASRPQDRQFILSSKKLLLSDSGFYLCAWSVRTNTEAFFGQGTRLTVV.

This rearrangement joins TRBV2 to TRBJ2-7; 10 bases line up with TRBD1. The CDR3 is 13 amino acids. Germline lookup yields CDR1 SNHLY and CDR2 FYNNEI. The ends lost 7 bases at V and 6 bases at J; junction bases unmatched: 6. CDR3 DNA: TGTGCCAGCACCTGGGACAGGGGTGCCGAGCAGTACTTC. It specifies CASTWDRGAEQYF.

The chain links TRBV11-2 to TRBJ1-2; D call uncertain. In germline, CDR1 is SGHAT, CDR2 FQNNGV. There are 13 residues in the CDR3. Trimming stripped 2 bases from V and 0 bases from J, with 4 bases between. The DNA of the CDR3 is TGTGCCAGCAGCTTAATCCCTAACTATGGCTACACCTTC. It translates to CASSLIPNYGYTF.

CDR3 bases: TGTGCCAGCAGCCCTGAAGCGGGGTGGTACAATGAGCAGTTCTTC. Its protein product is CASSPEAGWYNEQFF. This rearrangement joins TRBV7-2 to TRBJ2-1; 7 nucleotides match TRBD2. Trimming cost V 5 bases and J 4 bases; bases outside gene matches: 8. Per germline, CDR1 SGHTA and CDR2 FQGNSA. This CDR3 is 15 amino acids long.

The chain couples TRBV24-1 to TRBJ1-5; 7 nucleotides line up with TRBD1. Germline values: CDR1 KGHDR, CDR2 SFDVKD. With V trimmed by 3 bases and J by 4 bases, 5 bases remained unmatched. The CDR3 spans 15 residues. The CDR3 loop reads CATSDPGQANQPQHF. CDR3 nucleotides: TGTGCCACCAGTGATCCCGGACAGGCGAATCAGCCCCAGCATTTT.

The CDR3 nucleotides are TGCGCCAGCAGCTTGGGGTGGGATTCTGGGTTCTCAGATACGCAGTATTTT. Translating it yields CASSLGWDSGFSDTQYF. This rearrangement joins TRBV5-1 to TRBJ2-3; D call uncertain. The V gene's germline CDR1 is SGHRS and CDR2 YFSETQ. The CDR3 has 17 residues. V lost 0 bases and J 4 bases, leaving 18 bases between the germline ends.

The genes are TRBV19 and TRBJ1-2; possibly TRBD1 for D (6 bases). V was shortened by 3 bases and J by 6 bases, with 17 bases between the two germline ends. Germline CDR1 reads LNHDA; CDR2 reads SQIVND (reference sequence). This CDR3 is built from 15 residues. DNA for the CDR3: TGTGCCAGTAGTATCGCAGGGGACTCGGGGAATGGCTACACCTTC. This codes for CASSIAGDSGNGYTF.

The chain has TRBV7-8 and TRBJ2-3; 8 bases agree with TRBD1. The CDR3 sequence is 18 residues long. V lost 5 bases to trimming and J lost 3 bases; unmatched junction nucleotides: 16. Germline V lookup: CDR1 SGHVS, CDR2 FQNEAQ. CDR3 in DNA: TGTGCCAGCAGCCTAACGGGAGCCGACAGGGGTAGGACAGATACGCAGTATTTT. It encodes CASSLTGADRGRTDTQYF.

The chain links TRBV6-2 or TRBV6-3 to TRBJ1-6; D remains ambiguous. The length of the CDR3 is 12 residues. Germline CDR1 is MNHEY and CDR2 is SVGEGT. Trimming pared 2 bases from V and 7 bases from J, leaving 3 bases between. The DNA of the CDR3 is TGTGCCAGCAGTTACGGGAATTCACCCCTCCACTTT. Protein: CASSYGNSPLHF.

The rearrangement joins TRBV5-1 to TRBJ2-1; the D gene could be TRBD1 or TRBD2 (5 bases each). Trimming shortened V by 0 bases and J by 7 bases, and 14 bases separated the two germline ends. This CDR3 region has 15 residues. The V gene's germline CDR1 is SGHRS and CDR2 YFSETQ. The CDR3 bases are TGCGCCAGCAGCTTGGAAGGGACCATGGGAAATGAGCAGTTCTTC. Amino acid sequence: CASSLEGTMGNEQFF.

This chain links TRBV5-4 with TRBJ1-1, with a tentative D call TRBD1 (6 bases). Looked up from germline, CDR1 is SGHNT and CDR2 is YYREEE (reference sequence). The CDR3 is 16 amino acids. The V end was cut by 4 bases, the J end by 0 bases, with 16 bases between. The CDR3 is CASSRGGAGMNTEAFF. The CDR3 DNA reads TGTGCCAGCAGCCGGGGGGGGGCCGGGATGAACACTGAAGCTTTCTTT.

The V call is TRBV15, the J call TRBJ1-5; D gene unclear. Trimming removed 1 base from V and 5 bases from J, with 9 bases in between. Germline V gene data show CDR1 as LNHNV and CDR2 as YYDKDF (reference sequence). This CDR3 has 14 residues. The CDR3 bases are TGTGCCACCAGCAGAGTTATTGTAGATCAGCCCCAGCATTTT. Its protein is CATSRVIVDQPQHF.

The chain couples TRBV30 to TRBJ1-2; D perhaps matches TRBD1 (5 bases). Between the trimmed V and J ends, which lost 4 bases and 6 bases, there was a span of 18 bases. This CDR3 contains 14 residues. Germline V gene data show CDR1 as GTSNPN and CDR2 as SVGIG (reference sequence). CDR3 protein: CAWTLGGPGHGYTF. For the CDR3, the DNA is TGTGCCTGGACCCTAGGAGGGCCGGGGCATGGCTACACCTTC.